This T cell receptor beta chain was recorded in a study of T cell repertoires in cytomegalovirus infection. The overall study: Selection of CMV epitopes for the study included recently identified HLA-C-restricted and well-studied HLA-B-restricted ones. Regarding the study as a whole: Ex vivo responses were dominated by HLA-C-restricted CMV-specific TCR beta clonotypes. Totalled public TCR beta family frequency picked out people who carried CMV plus the relevant HLA.

This CDR3 has 16 residues. Germline V gene lookup returns CDR1 MGHRA and CDR2 YSYEKL. About this clonotype itself: The antigen is undetermined. The junction differs from germline at one of its ends, possibly a read error.

One entry per CDR3 protein, called by TCRdb with MiXCR from the reads. The sample has hundreds of thousands of distinct CDR3 sequences; about 30% are singletons. This chain connects TRBV4-1 to TRBJ1-2, with a weak D call TRBD1 (6 bases). The material sequenced was cultured PBMCs, taken from culture after CMV antigen stimulation. The TCR was taken from a human donor in good health (CMV status not recorded). Some clones in this sample may be carry-over from other donors' samples. The CDR3 region has the DNA TGCCCCAGCAGCCCCGGGGGACCAGGGGACGATGGTGGCTACACCTTC. Protein: CPSSPGGPGDDGGYTF.